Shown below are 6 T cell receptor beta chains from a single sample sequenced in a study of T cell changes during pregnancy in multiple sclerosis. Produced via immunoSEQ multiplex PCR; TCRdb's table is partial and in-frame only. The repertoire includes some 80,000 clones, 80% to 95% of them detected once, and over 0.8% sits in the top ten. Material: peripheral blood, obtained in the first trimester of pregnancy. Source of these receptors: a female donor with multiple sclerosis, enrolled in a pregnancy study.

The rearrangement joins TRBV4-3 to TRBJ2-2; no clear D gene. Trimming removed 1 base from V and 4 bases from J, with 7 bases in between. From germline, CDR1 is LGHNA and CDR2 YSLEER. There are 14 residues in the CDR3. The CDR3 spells CASSQGTGTGELFF. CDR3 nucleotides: TGCGCCAGCAGCCAAGGTACGGGCACCGGGGAGCTGTTTTTT.

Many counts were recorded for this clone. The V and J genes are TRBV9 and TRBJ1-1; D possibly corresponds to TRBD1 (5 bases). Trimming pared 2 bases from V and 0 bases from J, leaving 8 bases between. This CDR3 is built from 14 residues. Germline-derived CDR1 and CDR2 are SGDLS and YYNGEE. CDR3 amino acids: CASSVAGLNTEAFF. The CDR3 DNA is TGTGCCAGCAGCGTCGCGGGACTGAACACTGAAGCTTTCTTT.

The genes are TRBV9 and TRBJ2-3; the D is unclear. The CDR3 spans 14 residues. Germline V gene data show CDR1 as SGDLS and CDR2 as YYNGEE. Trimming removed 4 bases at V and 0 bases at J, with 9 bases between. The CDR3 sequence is CASSPYGSTDTQYF. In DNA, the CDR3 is TGTGCCAGCAGCCCCTACGGGAGCACAGATACGCAGTATTTT. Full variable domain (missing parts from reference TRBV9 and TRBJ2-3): DSGVTQTPKHLITATGQRVTLRCSPRSGDLSVYWYQQSLDQGLQFLIQYYNGEERAKGNILERFSAQQFPDLHSELNLSSLELGDSALYFCASSPYGSTDTQYFGPGTRLTVL.

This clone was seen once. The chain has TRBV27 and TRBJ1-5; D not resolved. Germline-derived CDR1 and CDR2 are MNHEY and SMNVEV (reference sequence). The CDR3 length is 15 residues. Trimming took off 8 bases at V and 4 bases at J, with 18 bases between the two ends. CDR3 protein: CASGDPGILNQPQHF. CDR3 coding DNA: TGTGCCAGCGGCGACCCCGGGATTCTTAATCAGCCCCAGCATTTT.

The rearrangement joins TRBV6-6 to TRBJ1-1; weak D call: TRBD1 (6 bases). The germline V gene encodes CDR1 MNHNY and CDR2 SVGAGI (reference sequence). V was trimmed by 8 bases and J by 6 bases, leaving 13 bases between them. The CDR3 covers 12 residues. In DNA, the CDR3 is TGTGCCAGCGGGGGGCGGGAGTCTGAAGCTTTCTTT. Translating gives CASGGRESEAFF.

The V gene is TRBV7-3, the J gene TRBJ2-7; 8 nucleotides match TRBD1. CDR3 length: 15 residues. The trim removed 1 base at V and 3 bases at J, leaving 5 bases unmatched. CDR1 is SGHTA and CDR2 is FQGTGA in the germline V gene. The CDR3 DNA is TGTGCCAGCAGCTTAAACCCAGGGGGCCGCTACGAGCAGTACTTC. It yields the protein CASSLNPGGRYEQYF.